The rows below give T cell receptor beta chains drawn from one sample of a study of cytomegalovirus exposure and HLA in healthy donors. Sequencing used immunoSEQ multiplex PCR; TCRdb keeps in-frame clones, though not all of them. Counted here are about 89,000 clones, roughly three quarters occurring once; the ten biggest clones make up 1.2% to 1.5%. The material sequenced was PBMCs. These receptors were obtained from a male donor in good health and CMV-seronegative. Each CDR3 is given with its conserved first and last residue. The order of the fields is clone size, J gene, D gene, V gene, CDR3 DNA, CDR3 protein. The D gene is left open where the match is weak. Rows may omit the clone size; those that give it use once, few, many or a size class.

clone size: -; J gene: TRBJ2-1; D gene: TRBD1; V gene: TRBV30; CDR3 DNA: TGTGCCTGGAGTGTACCCGGGACAGTCCGCTACAATGAGCAGTTCTTC; CDR3 protein: CAWSVPGTVRYNEQFF
clone size: -; J gene: TRBJ1-4; D gene: -; V gene: TRBV19; CDR3 DNA: TGTGCCAGTAGTATAGTTCCGTTTCCTAATGAAAAACTGTTTTTT; CDR3 protein: CASSIVPFPNEKLFF
clone size: few; J gene: TRBJ1-2; D gene: -; V gene: TRBV19; CDR3 DNA: TGTGCCAGTAGTATAAGACAAAACTATGGCTACACCTTC; CDR3 protein: CASSIRQNYGYTF
clone size: few; J gene: TRBJ2-1; D gene: TRBD1; V gene: TRBV12-5; CDR3 DNA: TGTGCTAGTGGTTTCGGGACAGGGGGATCCAATGAGCAGTTCTTC; CDR3 protein: CASGFGTGGSNEQFF
clone size: -; J gene: TRBJ1-2; D gene: -; V gene: TRBV7-8; CDR3 DNA: TGTGCCAGCAGCTCACTTAGGAGGCGGTTTGGCTACACCTTC; CDR3 protein: CASSSLRRRFGYTF
clone size: -; J gene: TRBJ2-7; D gene: -; V gene: TRBV28; CDR3 DNA: TGTGCCAGCAGTATTAGGGGCGAGCAGTACTTC; CDR3 protein: CASSIRGEQYF
clone size: -; J gene: TRBJ2-1; D gene: TRBD1; V gene: TRBV30; CDR3 DNA: TGTGCCTGGAGTGTACTAGGGACAGGGGGCCCCCACAATGAGCAGTTCTTC; CDR3 protein: CAWSVLGTGGPHNEQFF
clone size: -; J gene: TRBJ2-1; D gene: TRBD2; V gene: TRBV19; CDR3 DNA: TGTGCCAGTAGTATTCAAGCGGGAGACGGCTCCTACAATGAGCAGTTCTTC; CDR3 protein: CASSIQAGDGSYNEQFF
clone size: once; J gene: TRBJ1-5; D gene: -; V gene: TRBV12-5; CDR3 DNA: TGTGCTAGTGCCCGCCGGGGAAATCAGCCCCAGCATTTT; CDR3 protein: CASARRGNQPQHF
clone size: few; J gene: TRBJ2-1; D gene: -; V gene: TRBV10-2; CDR3 DNA: TGCGCCAGCAGTGAGGCGTTGTATGAGCAGTTCTTC; CDR3 protein: CASSEALYEQFF
clone size: -; J gene: TRBJ2-7; D gene: TRBD1; V gene: TRBV4-3; CDR3 DNA: TGCGCCAGCAGCCAAGGTCCAGGGGGTTTCTACGAGCAGTACTTC; CDR3 protein: CASSQGPGGFYEQYF
clone size: few; J gene: TRBJ2-1; D gene: -; V gene: TRBV11-3; CDR3 DNA: TGTGCCAGCAGCTCCCGCTTTCAGGATGAGCAGTTCTTC; CDR3 protein: CASSSRFQDEQFF
clone size: -; J gene: TRBJ1-2; D gene: TRBD1; V gene: TRBV9; CDR3 DNA: TGTGCCAGCAGCGTGGGTGGGGCCAAGGGGGCTCGGGGCTACACCTTC; CDR3 protein: CASSVGGAKGARGYTF
clone size: -; J gene: TRBJ1-2; D gene: TRBD1; V gene: TRBV4-3; CDR3 DNA: TGCGCCAGCAGCCAGGGGACAGGGCTTGTCTATGGCTACACCTTC; CDR3 protein: CASSQGTGLVYGYTF
clone size: few; J gene: TRBJ1-1; D gene: TRBD1; V gene: TRBV9; CDR3 DNA: TGTGCCAGCAGACCGGACAGGGGGCGCATTAGTGAAGCTTTCTTT; CDR3 protein: CASRPDRGRISEAFF
clone size: -; J gene: TRBJ1-5; D gene: TRBD1; V gene: TRBV5-4; CDR3 DNA: TGTGCCAGCAGCTTGGAAGGGGGCAACGGGGATCAGCCCCAGCATTTT; CDR3 protein: CASSLEGGNGDQPQHF
clone size: -; J gene: TRBJ1-5; D gene: -; V gene: TRBV6-5; CDR3 DNA: TGTGCCAGCAGAGGCAGGGTCATGACCCATCAGCCCCAGCATTTT; CDR3 protein: CASRGRVMTHQPQHF
clone size: few; J gene: TRBJ1-5; D gene: -; V gene: TRBV28; CDR3 DNA: TGTGCCAGTCAAAGTGAGACTCTGGTCCCCCAGCATTTT; CDR3 protein: CASQSETLVPQHF
clone size: -; J gene: TRBJ1-1; D gene: -; V gene: TRBV7-9; CDR3 DNA: TGTGCCAGCAGGCCAGACGAATGGAGGGGATTAACCACTGAAGCTTTCTTT; CDR3 protein: CASRPDEWRGLTTEAFF